This TCR beta chain originates from a study of identical twins. Trimming pared 7 bases from V and 3 bases from J, leaving 10 bases between. CDR1 and CDR2 from the germline V gene are ENHRY and SYGVKD. The CDR3 has 13 amino acids. With regard to this clonotype: Its target is unknown.

Each CDR3 protein gets one entry after TCRdb re-called the 5' RACE reads with MiXCR. In the table there are approximately 210,000 distinct CDR3 sequences, 5% to 7% of which are singletons. Findings and caveats of the study: Out-of-frame beta sequences exhibited a weaker degree of excess twin sharing. Cord blood beta clonotypes present at high abundance carried fewer insertions; no such pattern appeared in memory repertoires. Alpha sequences that were out-of-frame and twin-shared showed an excess of low generation probability.

This same sample was also part of a study on T cells expressing NK-cell markers. According to that study: NKG2C+ dominant clonotype frequencies in a handful of donors were roughly 1.0-7.5% of CD8+ T cells.

V gene TRBV10-3 combines with J gene TRBJ1-3; maybe TRBD1 (6 bases). The sequence came from a woman aged 18-29 years in good health. The sample consisted of CD8+ T cells sorted from blood. CDR3 sequence: CAITTTGGNTIYF. In DNA form, the CDR3 reads TGTGCCATCACCACGACAGGTGGAAACACCATATATTTT.